The source of this T cell receptor beta chain is a study of T-cell reconstitution after alpha-beta-depleted transplantation in children (dated by TCRdb to 2016 to 2017). Study-level background: The study quantitatively tracked T-cell immune reconstitution after TCRalphabeta/CD19-depleted allogeneic hematopoietic cell transplantation in children using TCR repertoire profiling.

This clonotype was found a few times. What antigen it recognizes has not been identified. Base quality data are lacking; no much larger clone is found one base away. The CDR3 sequence holds 16 residues, the cysteine and phenylalanine included. The kept DNA is CDR3 alone, 48 bases in frame from the first base. V lost 4 bases and J lost 2 bases, and the count of bases not matched to a germline gene is 3. From the germline V gene (reference sequence), CDR1 is LGHDT and CDR2 is YNNKEL. Library creation used PCR. Data came from an Illumina HiSeq 2500. Molecular barcoding was employed in the preparation of TCR libraries, with unique molecular identifiers being used to normalize TCRbeta repertoire quantification. TCRdb applied fastp at Q25 and MiXCR to the public reads, then kept only in-frame beta chains. Every CDR3 protein is listed once, alongside the most common genes and DNA of its rows. Here the sample has about 610,000 distinct CDR3 sequences; 8% to 11% occur a single time. Roughly 4% of the sample is in the top ten clones.

This receptor chain uses TRBV3-1 and TRBJ2-5, with TRBD2 identical over 14 junction bases. The TCR sequence derives from a human donor who donated a stem cell graft to a child with acute myeloid leukemia. This specimen consisted of PBMCs from the stem cell graft donor, obtained from the stem cell graft. The DNA reads TGTGCCAGCAGCCTCCGGACTAGCGGGGGGCAAGAGACCCAGTACTTC. It specifies CASSLRTSGGQETQYF.